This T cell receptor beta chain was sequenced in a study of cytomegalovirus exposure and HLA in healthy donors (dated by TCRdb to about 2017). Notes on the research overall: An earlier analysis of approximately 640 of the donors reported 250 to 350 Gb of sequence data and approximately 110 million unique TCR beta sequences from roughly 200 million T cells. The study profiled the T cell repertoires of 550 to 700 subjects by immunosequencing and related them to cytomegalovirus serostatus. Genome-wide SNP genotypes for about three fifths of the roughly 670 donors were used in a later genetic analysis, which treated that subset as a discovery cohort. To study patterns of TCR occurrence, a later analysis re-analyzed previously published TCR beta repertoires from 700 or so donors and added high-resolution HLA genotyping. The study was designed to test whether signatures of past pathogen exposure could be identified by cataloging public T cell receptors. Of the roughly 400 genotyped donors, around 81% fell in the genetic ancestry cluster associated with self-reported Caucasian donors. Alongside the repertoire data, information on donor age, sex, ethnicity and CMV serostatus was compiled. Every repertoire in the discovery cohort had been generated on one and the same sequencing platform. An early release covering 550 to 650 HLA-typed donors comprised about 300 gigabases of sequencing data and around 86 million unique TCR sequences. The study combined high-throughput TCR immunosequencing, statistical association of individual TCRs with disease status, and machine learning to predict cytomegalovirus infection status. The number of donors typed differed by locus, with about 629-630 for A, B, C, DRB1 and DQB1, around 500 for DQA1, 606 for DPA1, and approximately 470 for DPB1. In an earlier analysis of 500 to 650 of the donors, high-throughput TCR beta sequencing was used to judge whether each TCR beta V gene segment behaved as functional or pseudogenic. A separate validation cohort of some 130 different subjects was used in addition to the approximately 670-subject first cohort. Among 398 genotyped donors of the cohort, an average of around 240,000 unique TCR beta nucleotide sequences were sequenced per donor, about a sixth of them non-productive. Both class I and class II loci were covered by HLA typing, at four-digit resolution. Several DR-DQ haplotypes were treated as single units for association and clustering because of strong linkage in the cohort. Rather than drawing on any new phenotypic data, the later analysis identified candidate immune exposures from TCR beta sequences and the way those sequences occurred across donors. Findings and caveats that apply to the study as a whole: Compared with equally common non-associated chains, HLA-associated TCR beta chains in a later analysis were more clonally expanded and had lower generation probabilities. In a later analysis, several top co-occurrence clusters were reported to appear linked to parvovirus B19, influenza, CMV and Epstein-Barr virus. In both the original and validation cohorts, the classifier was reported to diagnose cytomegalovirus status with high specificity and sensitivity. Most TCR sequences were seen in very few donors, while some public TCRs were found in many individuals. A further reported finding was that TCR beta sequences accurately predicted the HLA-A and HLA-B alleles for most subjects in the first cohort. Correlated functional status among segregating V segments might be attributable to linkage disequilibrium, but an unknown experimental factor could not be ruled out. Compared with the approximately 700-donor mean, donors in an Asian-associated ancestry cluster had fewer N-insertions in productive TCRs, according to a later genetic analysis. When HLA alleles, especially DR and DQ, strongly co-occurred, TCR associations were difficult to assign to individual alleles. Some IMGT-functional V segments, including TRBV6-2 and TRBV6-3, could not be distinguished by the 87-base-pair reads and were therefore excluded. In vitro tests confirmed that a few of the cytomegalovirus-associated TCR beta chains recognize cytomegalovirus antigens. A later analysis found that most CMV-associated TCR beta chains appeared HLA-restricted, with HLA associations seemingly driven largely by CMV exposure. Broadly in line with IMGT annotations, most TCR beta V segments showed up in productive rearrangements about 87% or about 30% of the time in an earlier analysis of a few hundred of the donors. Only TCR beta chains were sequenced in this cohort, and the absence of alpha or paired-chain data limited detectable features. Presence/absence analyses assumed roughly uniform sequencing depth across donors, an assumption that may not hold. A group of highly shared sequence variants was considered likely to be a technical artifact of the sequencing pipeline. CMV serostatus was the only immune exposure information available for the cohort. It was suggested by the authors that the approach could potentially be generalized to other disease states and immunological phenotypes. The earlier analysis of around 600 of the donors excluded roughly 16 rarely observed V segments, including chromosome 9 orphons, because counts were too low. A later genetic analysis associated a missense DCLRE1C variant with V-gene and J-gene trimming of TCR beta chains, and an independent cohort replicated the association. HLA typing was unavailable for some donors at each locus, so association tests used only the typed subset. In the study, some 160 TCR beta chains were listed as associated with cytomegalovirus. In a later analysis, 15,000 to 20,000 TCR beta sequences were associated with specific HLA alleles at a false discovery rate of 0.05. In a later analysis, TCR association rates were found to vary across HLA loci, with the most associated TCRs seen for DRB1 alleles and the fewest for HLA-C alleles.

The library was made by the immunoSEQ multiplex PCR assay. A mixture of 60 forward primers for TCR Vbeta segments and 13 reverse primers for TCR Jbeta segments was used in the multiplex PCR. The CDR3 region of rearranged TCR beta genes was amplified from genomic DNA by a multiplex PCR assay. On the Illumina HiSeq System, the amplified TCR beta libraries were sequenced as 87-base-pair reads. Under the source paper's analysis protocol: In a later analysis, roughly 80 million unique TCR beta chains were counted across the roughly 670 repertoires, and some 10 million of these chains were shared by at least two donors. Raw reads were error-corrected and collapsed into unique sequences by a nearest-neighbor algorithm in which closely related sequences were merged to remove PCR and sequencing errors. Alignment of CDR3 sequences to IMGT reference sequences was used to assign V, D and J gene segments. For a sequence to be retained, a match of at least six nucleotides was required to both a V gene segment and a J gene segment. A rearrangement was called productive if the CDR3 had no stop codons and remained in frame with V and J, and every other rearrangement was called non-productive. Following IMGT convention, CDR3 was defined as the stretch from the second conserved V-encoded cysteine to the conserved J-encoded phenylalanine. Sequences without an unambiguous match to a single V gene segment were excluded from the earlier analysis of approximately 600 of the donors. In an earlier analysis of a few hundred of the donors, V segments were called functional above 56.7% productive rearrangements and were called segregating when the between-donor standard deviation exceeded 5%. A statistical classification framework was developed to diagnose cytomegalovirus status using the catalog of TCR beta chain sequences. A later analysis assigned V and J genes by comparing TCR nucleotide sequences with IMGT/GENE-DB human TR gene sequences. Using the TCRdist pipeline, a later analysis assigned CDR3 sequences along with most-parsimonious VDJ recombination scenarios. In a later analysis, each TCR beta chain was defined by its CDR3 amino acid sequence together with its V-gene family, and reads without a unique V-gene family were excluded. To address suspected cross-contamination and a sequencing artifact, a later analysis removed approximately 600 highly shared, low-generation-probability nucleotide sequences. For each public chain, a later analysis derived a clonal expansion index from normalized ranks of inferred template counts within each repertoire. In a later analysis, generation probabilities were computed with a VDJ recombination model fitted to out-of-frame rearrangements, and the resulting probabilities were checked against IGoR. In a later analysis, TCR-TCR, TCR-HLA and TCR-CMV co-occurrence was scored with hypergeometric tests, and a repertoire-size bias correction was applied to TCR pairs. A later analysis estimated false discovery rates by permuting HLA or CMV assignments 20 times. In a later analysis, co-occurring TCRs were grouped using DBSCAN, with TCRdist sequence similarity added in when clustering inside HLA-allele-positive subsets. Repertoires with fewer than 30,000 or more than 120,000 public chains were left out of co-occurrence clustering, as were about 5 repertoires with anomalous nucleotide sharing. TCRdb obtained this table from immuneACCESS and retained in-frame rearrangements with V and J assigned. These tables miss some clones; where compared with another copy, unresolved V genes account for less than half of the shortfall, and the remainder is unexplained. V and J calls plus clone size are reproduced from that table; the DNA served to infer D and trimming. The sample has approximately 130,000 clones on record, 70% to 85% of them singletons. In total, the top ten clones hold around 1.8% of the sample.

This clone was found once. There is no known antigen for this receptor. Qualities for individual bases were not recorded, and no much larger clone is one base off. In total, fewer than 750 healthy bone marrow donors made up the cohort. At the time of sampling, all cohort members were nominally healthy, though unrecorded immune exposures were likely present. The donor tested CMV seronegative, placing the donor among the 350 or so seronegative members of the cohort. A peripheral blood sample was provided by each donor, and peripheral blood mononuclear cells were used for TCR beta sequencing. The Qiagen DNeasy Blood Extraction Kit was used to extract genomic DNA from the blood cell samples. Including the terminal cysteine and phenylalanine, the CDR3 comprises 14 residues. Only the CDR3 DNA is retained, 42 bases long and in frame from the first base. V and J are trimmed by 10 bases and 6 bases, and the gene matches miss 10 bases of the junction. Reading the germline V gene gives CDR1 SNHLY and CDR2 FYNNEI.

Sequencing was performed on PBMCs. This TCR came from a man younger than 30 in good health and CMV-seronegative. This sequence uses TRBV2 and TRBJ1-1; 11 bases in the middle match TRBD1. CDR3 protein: CATKGGTGGSEAFF. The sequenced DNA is TGTGCCACTAAAGGGGGGACAGGGGGTTCTGAAGCTTTCTTT.